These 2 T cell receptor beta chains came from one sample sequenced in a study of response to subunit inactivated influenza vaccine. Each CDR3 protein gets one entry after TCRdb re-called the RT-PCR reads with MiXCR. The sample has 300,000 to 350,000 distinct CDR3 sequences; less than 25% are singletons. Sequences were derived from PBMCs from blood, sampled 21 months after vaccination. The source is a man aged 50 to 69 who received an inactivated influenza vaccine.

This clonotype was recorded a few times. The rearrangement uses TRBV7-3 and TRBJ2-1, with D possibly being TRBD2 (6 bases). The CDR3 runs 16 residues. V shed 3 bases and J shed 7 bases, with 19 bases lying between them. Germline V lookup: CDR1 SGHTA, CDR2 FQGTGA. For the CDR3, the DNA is TGTGCCAGCAGCTTTCATGGGCCGGGAGTGGGTAATGAGCAGTTCTTC. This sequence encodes CASSFHGPGVGNEQFF.

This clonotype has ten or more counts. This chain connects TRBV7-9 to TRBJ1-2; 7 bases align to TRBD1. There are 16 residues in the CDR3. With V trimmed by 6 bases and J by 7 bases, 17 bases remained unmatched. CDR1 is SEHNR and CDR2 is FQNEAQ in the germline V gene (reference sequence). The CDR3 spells CASSSQVGDRGGGYTF. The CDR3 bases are TGTGCCAGCAGTTCCCAAGTTGGGGACAGAGGAGGTGGCTACACCTTC.